This T cell receptor (beta chain) was captured by sequencing in a study of CD8 T cells in Susac syndrome. TEMRA cells were FACS-enriched, while CD8+ and CD4+ T cells were negatively isolated. The CDR3 covers 16 residues. RNA was extracted with the RNeasy kit, and a quantity of about 0.45 to 1 ug was reverse transcribed using random hexamers. Amplification of TCR beta CDR3 spanned 54 Vbeta and 13 Jbeta via immunoSEQ multiplex PCR. TCRdb re-analysed the immunoSEQ multiplex PCR reads in MiXCR, keeping a single row per CDR3 protein. The table includes roughly 110,000 distinct CDR3 sequences, about nine tenths detected once.

This chain connects TRBV21-1 to TRBJ1-2; the tabulated D call, TRBD1, remains unverified against the DNA. TRBV21-1 is flagged as a pseudogene. The sample consisted of CD4+ T cells from PBMCs. This clonotype originated in a human donor in good health. The DNA for the CDR3 is TGTGCCAGCAGCGGATCGAAATGTCGGGGGGTCTGTGGCTACACCTTC. Protein: CASSGSKCRGVCGYTF.